This T cell receptor beta chain was recorded in a study of cytomegalovirus exposure and HLA in healthy donors. Study overall: The 100 to 150 validation repertoires matched the 666 first-cohort repertoires in platform, a later analysis reported. Study findings and constraints: One later analysis, an examination of the 90 to 150 validation repertoires, found that first-cohort TCR clusters tended to co-occur in them. Cytomegalovirus status was reportedly diagnosed by the classifier with high specificity and sensitivity.

The CDR3 is 13 residues long. Deletions cut 7 bases from V and 4 bases from J, with 13 bases between. Germline V lookup: CDR1 MDHEN, CDR2 SYDVKM. This clone has just one count. What it recognizes is unknown. Using immunoSEQ multiplex PCR, the repertoire was profiled, and TCRdb retains in-frame clones only, with some absent. The table shows about 110,000 clones, with approximately 90% occurring only once. Donors were drawn from the approximately 130-subject validation cohort, separate from the approximately 620-subject first cohort. The rearrangement links TRBV28 to TRBJ2-5; D perhaps matches TRBD1 (6 bases). The receptor's source is a woman aged 30 to 39 in good health and CMV-seropositive. Input material: PBMCs. For the CDR3, the DNA is TGTGCCAGCAAGCAGGGGATACCAGAGACCCAGTACTTC. Residues: CASKQGIPETQYF.